A selection of T cell receptor beta chains follows, all from one sample in a study of CD8+ T cells in alopecia areata. Clones were read by immunoSEQ multiplex PCR, and TCRdb kept only the in-frame ones, dropping some. This table has roughly 30,000 clones, more than 55% appearing once. The specimen was NKG2D-high CD8+ T cells sorted from blood. These receptors were obtained from a human donor with alopecia areata. Each CDR3 is given with its conserved first and last residue. D genes are given only for firm matches. Not all rows give a size; the values are once, few, many and, for expanded clones, a class.

TRBV6-5	TRBD2	TRBJ2-7	-	TGTGCCAGCAGCAGACAGGGAGCGGGAGGGCAGGAGCAGTACTTC	CASSRQGAGGQEQYF
TRBV7-6	-	TRBJ2-3	-	TGTGCCAGCAGCTTAATCGGACAATCTAGCACAGATACGCAGTATTTT	CASSLIGQSSTDTQYF
TRBV7-3	TRBD1	TRBJ2-5	-	TGTGCCAGCAGCTCGGGACAGGGAACGGGGGAGACCCAGTACTTC	CASSSGQGTGETQYF
TRBV29-1	-	TRBJ1-2	-	TGCAGCGCCTGGCACCCCCCTAACTATGGCTACACCTTC	CSAWHPPNYGYTF
TRBV6-6	-	TRBJ1-1	-	TGTGCCAGCAGTTACTCGATTTCGGGAGGTGTTGAAGCTTTCTTT	CASSYSISGGVEAFF
TRBV4-1	TRBD1	TRBJ2-7	-	TGCGCCAGCTCCTCCGGGACAGCCTACGAGCAGTACTTC	CASSSGTAYEQYF
TRBV7-9	-	TRBJ2-7	-	TGTGCCAGCAGCTTAGGCTCCTACGAGCAGTACTTC	CASSLGSYEQYF
TRBV7-9	TRBD1	TRBJ2-2	-	TGTGCCAGCAGCTTAACCGGACAGGGAAATGTTGGGGAGCTGTTTTTT	CASSLTGQGNVGELFF
TRBV18	-	TRBJ2-2	-	TGTGCCAGCTCACCACCGAGTTACGGAGAGCTGTTTTTT	CASSPPSYGELFF
TRBV5-6	-	TRBJ2-7	-	TGTGCCAGCAGCTTGGACCCTCCGGGAACCTACGAGCAGTACTTC	CASSLDPPGTYEQYF
TRBV27	-	TRBJ2-1	-	TGTGCCAGCAGTTTATATAGGGGGGACAATGAGCAGTTCTTC	CASSLYRGDNEQFF
TRBV23-1	TRBD1	TRBJ2-2	few	TGCGCCAGCACAGGGGGCGACACCGGGGAGCTGTTTTTT	CASTGGDTGELFF
TRBV19	-	TRBJ1-5	-	TGTGCCAGTAGTATGGCAACAGGAGAACCCCAGCATTTT	CASSMATGEPQHF
TRBV7-2	-	TRBJ2-4	few	TGTGCCAGCAGCATGACCGACAGGAGCAAAAACATTCAGTACTTC	CASSMTDRSKNIQYF
TRBV28	-	TRBJ1-4	-	TGTGCCAGCATGTGGGGGCGAGTTGAAAAACTGTTTTTT	CASMWGRVEKLFF
TRBV7-9	TRBD1	TRBJ2-5	once	TGTGCCAGCAGCGACCGGACAGGGTGGTACCAAGAGACCCAGTACTTC	CASSDRTGWYQETQYF
TRBV27	-	TRBJ2-5	-	TGTGCCAGCGCAAGTGCGACCCTGGAGACCCAGTACTTC	CASASATLETQYF
TRBV5-1	-	TRBJ2-2	-	TGCGCCAGCAGCTTGGACGGACGGAACACCGGGGAGCTGTTTTTT	CASSLDGRNTGELFF
TRBV11-2	TRBD2	TRBJ2-1	-	TGTGCCAGCAGCTTAGTCGGACTAGCGGACAATGAGCAGTTCTTC	CASSLVGLADNEQFF
TRBV5-6	-	TRBJ2-1	-	TGTGCCAGCACCCCGGGCAGGGGTCCCTACAATGAGCAGTTCTTC	CASTPGRGPYNEQFF
TRBV4-1	-	TRBJ1-1	few	TGCGCCAGCAGCCCTCCCCCCCGGCAGGGTAATGAAGCTTTCTTT	CASSPPPRQGNEAFF
TRBV29-1	-	TRBJ2-7	few	TGCAGCGTTGAATCCCCAGGAGAAGTCTACGAGCAGTACTTC	CSVESPGEVYEQYF
TRBV19	-	TRBJ2-7	-	TGTGCCAGTAGTCCCCAGGGACTCACCTACGAGCAGTACTTC	CASSPQGLTYEQYF
TRBV6-4	-	TRBJ1-2	few	TGTGCCAGCAGCTCAGGCTCTCGGGGCTACACCTTC	CASSSGSRGYTF
TRBV2	-	TRBJ2-7	-	TGTGCCAGCCCTGAGCTAGCGCCTACCTACGAGCAGTACTTC	CASPELAPTYEQYF
TRBV10-3	-	TRBJ2-3	-	TGTGCCATCAGTGAGGAGTCGGATACGCAGTATTTT	CAISEESDTQYF
TRBV7-9	TRBD2	TRBJ2-5	-	TGTGCCAGCAGCTTAGGACTAGCGGGGCAAGAGACCCAGTACTTC	CASSLGLAGQETQYF
TRBV16	-	TRBJ2-7	once	TGTGCCAGCAGCCAGGATAGCACCGAGCAGTACTTC	CASSQDSTEQYF
TRBV30	-	TRBJ1-2	once	TGTGCCTGGAACGGACCGTCCTATGGCTACACCTTC	CAWNGPSYGYTF
TRBV4-1	TRBD1	TRBJ2-7	few	TGCGCCAGCAGCCTGGACAGGCTGGGGTACGAGCAGTACTTC	CASSLDRLGYEQYF
TRBV5-4	-	TRBJ1-2	once	TGTGCCAGCAGCTTTTTCTTAAACCTCTATGGCTACACCTTC	CASSFFLNLYGYTF
TRBV6-5	-	TRBJ1-1	once	TGTGCCAGCGATCCTCCGGCGACGACTGAAGCTTTCTTT	CASDPPATTEAFF